This T cell receptor (beta chain) appears in the sequencing data of a study of control samples from healthy donors and cancer patients. The data were produced by immunoSEQ multiplex PCR, yet TCRdb's version contains in-frame clones alone and is incomplete. The sample includes 100,000 or so clones, approximately 90% seen only once; the top ten take over 0.85%. Germline V gives CDR1 LNHDA, CDR2 SQIVND (reference sequence). The V and J ends lost 3 bases and 4 bases respectively, with 9 bases between them. This CDR3 spans 13 amino acids. The receptor comes from a woman younger than 45 in good health. V usage is TRBV19 and J usage is TRBJ1-1, with TRBD1 as a possible D gene (5 bases). The sequenced material came from blood. CDR3 in DNA: TGTGCCAGTAGTATTTGGGGGGGCACTGAAGCTTTCTTT. Encoded protein: CASSIWGGTEAFF. The variable domain in full, with the rest retrieved from reference TRBV19 and TRBJ1-1, is DGGITQSPKYLFRKEGQNVTLSCEQNLNHDAMYWYRQDPGQGLRLIYYSQIVNDFQKGDIAEGYSVSREKKESFPLTVTSAQKNPTAFYLCASSIWGGTEAFFGQGTRLTVV.